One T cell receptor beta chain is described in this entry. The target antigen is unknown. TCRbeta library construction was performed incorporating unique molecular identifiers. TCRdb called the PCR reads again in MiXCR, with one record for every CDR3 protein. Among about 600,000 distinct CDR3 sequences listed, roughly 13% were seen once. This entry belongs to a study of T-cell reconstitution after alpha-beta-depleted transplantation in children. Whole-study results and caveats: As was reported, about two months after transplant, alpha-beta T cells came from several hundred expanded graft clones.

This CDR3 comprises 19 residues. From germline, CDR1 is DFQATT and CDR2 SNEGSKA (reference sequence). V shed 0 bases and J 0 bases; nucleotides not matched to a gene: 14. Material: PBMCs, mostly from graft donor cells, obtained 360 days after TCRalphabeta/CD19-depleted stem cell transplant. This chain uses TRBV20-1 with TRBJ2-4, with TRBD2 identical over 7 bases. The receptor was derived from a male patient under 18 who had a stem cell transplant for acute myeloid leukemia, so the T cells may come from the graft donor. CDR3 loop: CSARDRGGRGLVAKNIQYF. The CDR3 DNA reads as TGCAGTGCTAGAGATCGGGGCGGGAGAGGTCTGGTAGCCAAAAACATTCAGTACTTC.